This T cell receptor beta chain comes out of a study of T cell responses to AZD1222 COVID-19 vaccine. This clone showed up just a few times. Its antigen remains unknown. The method was immunoSEQ multiplex PCR; TCRdb's version includes in-frame clones alone and lacks a portion of them. Of some 80,000 clones in the sample, approximately 87% were seen once. The germline gives CDR1 SQVTM, CDR2 ANQGSEA. This CDR3 has 14 amino acids. The ends lost 7 bases at V and 0 bases at J; junction bases unmatched: 7. Findings of the study overall: Spike-specific TCR breadth and depth were elevated following two AZD1222 doses.

The material sequenced was peripheral blood, taken on day 0 of AZD1222 vaccination. The TCR was taken from an adult in good health. The chain carries TRBV29-1 and TRBJ2-3; 7 bases align to TRBD2. The DNA of the CDR3 is TGCAGCGGCGTACTAGCGCGCAGCACAGATACGCAGTATTTT. Translation: CSGVLARSTDTQYF.